This paragraph reports one T cell receptor beta chain. What it binds is unknown. The donors were members of the validation cohort, which comprised about 120 subjects and was separate from the first cohort of 730 or so subjects. Repertoires were generated with immunoSEQ multiplex PCR, while TCRdb's copy carries only in-frame clones and drops some. Altogether 130,000 or so clones are present, over 65% being singletons, with the ten largest covering 2% to 2.5%. The CDR3 spans 12 residues. CDR1 and CDR2 from the germline V gene are LNHDA and SQIVND (reference sequence). V was shortened by 8 bases and J by 2 bases, with 10 bases between the two germline ends. The data derive from a study of cytomegalovirus exposure and HLA in healthy donors. Study outcomes and limitations: With high specificity and sensitivity, the classifier reportedly diagnosed cytomegalovirus status.

Specimen: PBMCs. The source is a woman between 25 and 40 years old in good health and CMV-seronegative. The rearrangement joins TRBV19 to TRBJ2-7; D might be TRBD2 (6 bases). In DNA form, the CDR3 reads TGTGCCAGTGGAGGAGGGCCCTACGAGCAGTACTTC. Translated, it gives CASGGGPYEQYF. Looking up the rest from reference TRBV19 and TRBJ2-7 gives the full variable domain: DGGITQSPKYLFRKEGQNVTLSCEQNLNHDAMYWYRQDPGQGLRLIYYSQIVNDFQKGDIAEGYSVSREKKESFPLTVTSAQKNPTAFYLCASGGGPYEQYFGPGTRLTVT.